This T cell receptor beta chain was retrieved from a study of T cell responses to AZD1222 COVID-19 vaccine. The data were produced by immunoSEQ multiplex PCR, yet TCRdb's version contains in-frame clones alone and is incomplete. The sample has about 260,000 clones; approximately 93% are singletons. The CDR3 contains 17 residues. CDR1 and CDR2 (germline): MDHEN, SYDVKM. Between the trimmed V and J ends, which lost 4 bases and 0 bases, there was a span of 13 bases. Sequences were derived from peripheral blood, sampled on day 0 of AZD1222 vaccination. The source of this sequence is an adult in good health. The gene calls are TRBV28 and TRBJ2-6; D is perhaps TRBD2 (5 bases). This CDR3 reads CASSSIAGNSGANVLTF. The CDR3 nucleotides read TGTGCCAGCAGTTCCATTGCGGGTAACTCTGGGGCCAACGTCCTGACTTTC.